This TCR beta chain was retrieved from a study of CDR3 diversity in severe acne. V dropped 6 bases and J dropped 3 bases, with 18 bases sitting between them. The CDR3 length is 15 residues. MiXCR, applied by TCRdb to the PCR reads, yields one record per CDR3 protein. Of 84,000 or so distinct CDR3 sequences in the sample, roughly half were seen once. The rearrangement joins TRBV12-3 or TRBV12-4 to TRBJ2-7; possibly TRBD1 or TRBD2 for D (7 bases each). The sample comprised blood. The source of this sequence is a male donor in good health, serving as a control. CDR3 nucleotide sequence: TGTGCCAGCAGGCAGGGGGGGGGAGATGGCTACGAGCAGTACTTC. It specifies CASRQGGGDGYEQYF.